Each of the 18 T cell receptor beta chains below was sequenced from the same sample in a study of blood T cell repertoires in COVID-19. Method: immunoSEQ multiplex PCR; TCRdb's copy keeps in-frame clones and lacks some. The data contain a few hundred thousand clones, approximately 84% of them singletons. Input material: PBMCs or T cells enriched from blood (not recorded which). These receptors originate from a woman in her 30s who had recovered from COVID-19.

The rearrangement links TRBV2 to TRBJ2-7; possible D gene TRBD1, 5 bases. V lost 6 bases to trimming and J lost 7 bases, with 25 bases between them. The CDR3 runs to 16 residues. The germline CDR1 and CDR2 sequences are SNHLY and FYNNEI. This chain's CDR3 is CASSPEPYSGHGEQYF. CDR3 coding DNA: TGTGCCAGCAGCCCAGAACCGTATTCAGGGCACGGGGAGCAGTACTTC.

This sequence joins TRBV15 and TRBJ2-7; 9 bases fit TRBD2. Germline CDR1 LNHNV, CDR2 YYDKDF (reference sequence). V gave up 3 bases and J gave up 6 bases; unmatched junction bases: 9. CDR3 length equals 15 residues. For the CDR3, the DNA is TGTGCCACCAGCAGGAACTTAGCGGGAGTCTTCGAGCAGTACTTC. It codes for CATSRNLAGVFEQYF.

The chain recombines TRBV6-5 with TRBJ2-2, with a possible D match to TRBD1 (5 bases). Germline assignment: CDR1 MNHEY and CDR2 SVGAGI. This CDR3 contains 14 residues. The V and J ends lost 2 bases and 7 bases respectively, with 11 bases between them. CDR3 protein: CASSYGRTGGELFF. In DNA, the CDR3 is TGTGCCAGCAGTTACGGCAGAACAGGCGGGGAGCTGTTTTTT.

The V gene is TRBV28, the J gene TRBJ1-2; D is uncertain. Germline V lookup: CDR1 MDHEN, CDR2 SYDVKM. The CDR3 sequence is 11 residues long. Between the trimmed V and J ends, which lost 11 bases and 4 bases, there was a span of 11 bases. In nucleotides, the CDR3 is TGTGCCGCAGCGGGAGGCTATGGCTACACCTTC. This sequence encodes CAAAGGYGYTF.

V usage is TRBV23-1 and J usage is TRBJ2-1; TRBD1 is a possible D gene (5 bases). TRBV23-1 is given ORF status, its function remaining uncertain. This CDR3 region has 15 residues. V lost 3 bases and J 0 bases, leaving 9 bases between the germline ends. The CDR3 spells CASSQYRSSYNEQFF. CDR3 bases: TGCGCCAGCAGTCAGTACAGGAGCTCCTACAATGAGCAGTTCTTC.

This rearrangement joins TRBV2 to TRBJ1-1; tentative D call: TRBD1 (6 bases). V gave up 4 bases and J gave up 0 bases, with 6 bases separating them. Germline CDR1 is SNHLY and CDR2 is FYNNEI. The CDR3 has 13 residues. CDR3 DNA sequence: TGTGCCAGCAGTGGGACAGTGAACACTGAAGCTTTCTTT. Translation: CASSGTVNTEAFF.

This sequence joins TRBV6-2 or TRBV6-3 and TRBJ1-1; D not certain. With 2 bases removed from V and 2 bases from J, the gap between germline ends came to 6 bases. The CDR3 covers 13 residues. CDR1 MNHEY and CDR2 SVGEGT come from the germline V gene. This chain's CDR3 is CASSYEGNTEAFF. CDR3 in DNA: TGTGCCAGCAGTTACGAGGGAAACACTGAAGCTTTCTTT.

The CDR3 sequence is CASSSGTSGRSGQETQYF. The CDR3 DNA reads as TGCGCCAGCAGCTCCGGGACTAGCGGGAGATCGGGTCAAGAGACCCAGTACTTC. This chain connects TRBV5-1 to TRBJ2-5, with 14 bases lining up with TRBD2. The CDR3 covers 18 residues. V was pared by 3 bases and J by 2 bases, with 9 bases of the junction left unmatched. Per the germline V gene, CDR1 is SGHRS and CDR2 is YFSETQ.

V usage is TRBV28 and J usage is TRBJ1-2; a weak D match, TRBD1 (6 bases). The V gene lost 6 bases and the J gene lost 9 bases, with 20 bases spanning the gap. CDR3 length equals 14 residues. Germline V gene lookup returns CDR1 MDHEN and CDR2 SYDVKM. Here the CDR3 DNA reads TGTGCCAGCAGCCCGGGGGGCAGACTCAAGAGCTACACCTTC. Encoded protein: CASSPGGRLKSYTF.

The chain has TRBV9 and TRBJ1-4, with 7 bases matching TRBD1. The CDR3 sequence is 15 residues long. Germline CDR1 reads SGDLS; CDR2 reads YYNGEE. Trimming took 3 bases from V and 8 from J; bases not matched to a gene: 10. The CDR3 here is CASSAIQGVREKLFF. CDR3 nucleotide sequence: TGTGCCAGCAGCGCTATTCAGGGGGTGAGGGAAAAACTGTTTTTT.

The V call is TRBV28, the J call TRBJ2-7, with D unresolved. V gave up 5 bases and J gave up 3 bases, with 8 bases separating them. This CDR3 is built from 12 residues. The germline gives CDR1 MDHEN, CDR2 SYDVKM. In DNA, the CDR3 is TGTGCCAGCAGTCCTAACTTCTACGAGCAGTACTTC. As protein: CASSPNFYEQYF.

This rearrangement joins TRBV7-2 to TRBJ1-3; D is unclear. The CDR3 totals 13 residues. Trimming left V 5 bases short and J 4 bases short, with 9 bases between. Germline V lookup: CDR1 SGHTA, CDR2 FQGNSA. The CDR3 protein is CASSLGWGNTIYF. For the CDR3, the DNA is TGTGCCAGCAGCCTCGGTTGGGGAAACACCATATATTTT.

This clone was seen just once. The V call is TRBV27, the J call TRBJ1-2; 7 nucleotides match TRBD1. V trimming: 5 bases; J trimming: 4 bases; junction bases outside the gene matches: 7. There are 14 residues in the CDR3. CDR1 is MNHEY, CDR2 SMNVEV, per germline (reference sequence). The CDR3 sequence: CASSGRTGTYGYTF. The CDR3 nucleotides are TGTGCCAGCAGTGGCCGGACAGGAACCTATGGCTACACCTTC.

The chain links TRBV14 to TRBJ2-3; the D gene is possibly TRBD2 (5 bases). The germline gives CDR1 SGHDN, CDR2 FVKESK. V lost 0 bases and J lost 6, with 10 bases in between. This CDR3 comprises 14 residues. For the CDR3, the DNA is TGTGCCAGCAGCCAAGAGAACTCGGGGGATACGCAGTATTTT. This gives the protein CASSQENSGDTQYF.

This clone was detected once. V gene TRBV4-1 combines with J gene TRBJ2-7, with D tentatively TRBD1 (5 bases). Trimming cost V 2 bases and J 2 bases, with 13 bases left between them. Germline loops: CDR1 MGHRA, CDR2 YSYEKL. This CDR3 has 15 amino acids. In DNA, the CDR3 is TGCGCCAGCAGCCAATTTGGCCCAGGGACCTACGAGCAGTACTTC. Encoded protein: CASSQFGPGTYEQYF.

This chain joins TRBV25-1 and TRBJ2-7; no clear D. This CDR3 has 15 amino acids. Germline CDR1 MGHDK, CDR2 SYGVNS. The V gene lost 3 bases and the J gene lost 3 bases, with 15 bases spanning the gap. The CDR3 spells CASSDPGSGDYEQYF. CDR3 DNA: TGTGCCAGCAGTGACCCCGGGTCCGGCGACTACGAGCAGTACTTC.

This clone was seen a handful of times. This chain links TRBV7-9 with TRBJ1-3; D unresolved. Germline V lookup: CDR1 SEHNR, CDR2 FQNEAQ (reference sequence). This CDR3 comprises 15 residues. Deletions cut 5 bases from V and 9 bases from J, with 20 bases between. The CDR3 protein is CASSQTPLIGATIYF. The CDR3 bases are TGTGCCAGCAGCCAGACCCCTCTAATCGGAGCCACCATATATTTT.

This rearrangement joins TRBV18 to TRBJ1-2, with TRBD1 matching over 7 bases. The CDR3 sequence is 14 residues long. Trimming cost V 6 bases and J 2 bases; bases outside gene matches: 6. Per the germline V gene, CDR1 is KGHSH and CDR2 is LQKENI. The CDR3 here is CASSRDRNNYGYTF. CDR3 in DNA: TGTGCCAGCTCGAGGGACAGAAACAACTATGGCTACACCTTC.